The 19 T cell receptor beta chains below all came from one sample that was sequenced in a study of tumor-infiltrating lymphocytes in primary liver carcinoma. Scientists recovered RNA and DNA together from roughly 20-30 mg of unsorted bulk tissue. A primer in the constant region served to generate TCR beta cDNA from about 470 ng of total RNA. ARM-PCR was slightly modified, and three nested multiplex PCR rounds with it gave rise to the TCR beta libraries. TRBV1-TRBV30 forward primers paired with a C-beta reverse primer drove the first two PCR rounds, around 10 cycles each. TCRdb re-analysed the multiplex PCR reads in MiXCR, keeping a single row per CDR3 protein. The top ten clones hold 15% to 20% of a sample with about 190,000 distinct CDR3 sequences, around four fifths of them seen once. The sequencing input was tumor tissue from primary liver carcinoma. These receptors all come from a man aged 40-49 years with primary liver carcinoma and hepatitis B virus infection.

In regard to this clonotype: The junction shows a germline mismatch at one end, possibly a read error. The V call is TRBV4-3, the J call TRBJ1-6; 8 bases align to TRBD1. The CDR3 loop spans 16 amino acids. CDR1 LGHNA and CDR2 YSLEER come from the germline V gene. The DNA for the CDR3 is TGCGCCAGCAGCCATCTAACTGGACAGGGAGAGTCACTCCTCCACTTT. This codes for CASSHLTGQGESLLHF.

Note on this clonotype: Relative to the germline gene, one junction end is altered; a read error may explain this. The J gene is TRBJ2-1, the V gene TRBV28; a weak D match, TRBD1 (6 bases). The CDR3 is 13 amino acids. In germline, CDR1 is MDHEN, CDR2 SYDVKM. The CDR3 DNA sequence: TGCGCCAGCAATCCCCCAGGGGTATGGGAGCAGTTCTTC. It is translated as CASNPPGVWEQFF.

Worth noting for this clonotype: The CDR3 carries no conserved terminal phenylalanine or tryptophan, so it likely arises from a read error. The chain combines TRBV19 with TRBJ2-2; either TRBD1 or TRBD2 may fit D (6 bases each). The germline V gene encodes CDR1 LNHDA and CDR2 SQIVND (reference sequence). The CDR3 runs 14 residues. This chain's CDR3 is CASRSVGGTGGLFC. CDR3 DNA sequence: TGTGCTAGTAGGTCCGTCGGGGGCACCGGGGGGCTGTTTTGT.

Notes on this clonotype: One junction end disagrees with the germline gene, perhaps due to a read error. The chain has TRBV7-3 and TRBJ1-5; TRBD1 might be the D (5 bases). The CDR3 covers 15 residues. The germline V gene has CDR1 SGHTA and CDR2 FQGTGA. CDR3 DNA: TGTGCCAGCAGCTCAAGGGTGGGGGAGGAACAGCCCCAGTATTTC. Its translation: CASSSRVGEEQPQYF.

A remark on this clonotype: The junction does not match germline at one end; this may be a read error. The rearrangement links TRBV4-2 to TRBJ2-7; D call uncertain. The CDR3 spans 12 residues. The germline V gene has CDR1 LGHNA and CDR2 YNFKEQ. The CDR3 protein is CASSQETHKQYF. DNA for the CDR3: TGTGCCAGCAGCCAAGAGACCCACAAGCAATACTTC.

Of note for this clonotype: Possible read error: a much larger clone is one base away. The rearrangement uses TRBV29-1 and TRBJ2-7; D is ambiguous. The CDR3 spans 9 residues. The germline V gene encodes CDR1 SQVTM and CDR2 ANQGSEA. CDR3 region: CNLPLEQYF. The CDR3 coding sequence is TGCAACCTTCCCCTTGAGCAGTACTTC.

This clonotype was found once. The germline gene is not matched at one end of the junction; a read error may be the cause. This sequence joins TRBV5-6 and TRBJ2-4; the match to TRBD2 covers 7 bases. The germline V gene has CDR1 SGHDT and CDR2 YYEEEE. This CDR3 comprises 18 residues. The CDR3 nucleotides read TGTGCCAGCAACCAGGGCCGGGCGAGGAGCGGGACCAAAAATATTCAGTATTTC. Its translation: CASNQGRARSGTKNIQYF. The full variable domain, with the rest looked up from reference TRBV5-6 and TRBJ2-4, is DAGVTQSPTHLIKTRGQQVTLRCSPKSGHDTVSWYQQALGQGPQFIFQYYEEEERQRGNFPDRFSGHQFPNYSSELNVNALLLGDSALYLCASNQGRARSGTKNIQYFGAGTRLSVL.

Turning to this clonotype: Since a much larger clone is just one base distant, this may be a read error. J is TRBJ2-3 and V is TRBV5-1; tentative D call: TRBD1 (5 bases). The CDR3 contains 14 residues. V gave up 4 bases and J gave up 1 base, with 10 bases separating them. Germline lookup yields CDR1 SGHRS and CDR2 YFSETQ. The CDR3 coding sequence is TGCGCCAGCAGCCGACAGAAGGGCACAGATACGCAGTATTTT. Its translation: CASSRQKGTDTQYF.

As concerns this clonotype: A much larger clone differs from this one at a single base, so this may be a read error. This chain connects TRBV7-9 to TRBJ2-2; maybe TRBD1 (5 bases). Per germline, CDR1 SEHNR and CDR2 FQNEAQ (reference sequence). CDR3 length: 14 residues. The ends were cut back, 5 bases at V and 1 base at J, with 8 bases in the middle. The CDR3 loop is CASSPGQNTGELFF. In DNA, the CDR3 is TGTGCCAGCAGCCCTGGACAGAACACCGGGGAGCTGTTTTTT. Full variable domain (rest looked up from reference TRBV7-9 and TRBJ2-2): DTGVSQNPRHKITKRGQNVTFRCDPISEHNRLYWYRQTLGQGPEFLTYFQNEAQLEKSRLLSDRFSAERPKGSFSTLEIQRTEQGDSAMYLCASSPGQNTGELFFGEGSRLTVL.

This chain connects TRBV11-2 to TRBJ2-5, with D perhaps being TRBD1 or TRBD2 (5 bases each). Germline CDR1 SGHAT, CDR2 FQNNGV. CDR3 size: 18 residues. The CDR3 region is CVSSPSSMQGTGRETQYF. CDR3 nucleotides: TGTGTCAGTAGCCCTAGCTCAATGCAGGGTACTGGGCGGGAGACCCAGTACTTC.

As regards this clonotype: The junction does not match germline at one end; this may be a read error. This chain links TRBV29-1 with TRBJ2-1, with D unresolved. This CDR3 is 14 amino acids long. From germline, CDR1 is SQVTM and CDR2 ANQGSEA. The CDR3 reads CSIETHSSLNEQFF. As DNA, the CDR3 is TGCAGCATTGAAACGCACTCTAGTTTGAATGAGCAATTCTTC.

About this clonotype itself: The CDR3 ends on some other residue instead of the conserved phenylalanine or tryptophan, so this is likely a read error. The rearrangement joins TRBV11-2 to TRBJ2-1; TRBD2 might be the D (6 bases). CDR3 length: 11 amino acids. Germline V gives CDR1 SGHAT, CDR2 FQNNGV. Trimming pared 7 bases from V and 10 bases from J, leaving 11 bases between. CDR3 sequence (DNA): TGTGCCAGCAACTTGGGGAGGGAGCAGTTCCTC. Encoded protein: CASNLGREQFL.

Comment on this clonotype: One junction end does not reproduce the germline sequence, and a read error may be involved. This rearrangement joins TRBV5-1 to TRBJ2-3; D possibly corresponds to TRBD1 (6 bases). CDR3 size: 15 residues. The V gene's germline CDR1 is SGHRS and CDR2 YFSETQ. CDR3 sequence (DNA): TGCGCCAGCAGCTTGGTAGGACAGAGCACAGATATGCAGTATTTT. The encoded protein is CASSLVGQSTDMQYF.

With respect to this clonotype: The junction and the germline gene differ at one end; a read error may be behind it. The chain joins TRBV6-5 to TRBJ2-7; no clear D. The CDR3 has 16 amino acids. Germline CDR1 reads MNHEY; CDR2 reads SVGAGI. The CDR3, as DNA: TGTGCCAACAGTCGCCCTCCAGCGATTGGTCGGTACGAGCACTACTTC. Its protein product is CANSRPPAIGRYEHYF.

Note on this clonotype: A much more abundant neighbour one base away suggests this may be a read error. The gene calls are TRBV5-1 and TRBJ2-1; a possible D gene is TRBD2 (6 bases). V dropped 0 bases and J dropped 5 bases, with 12 bases sitting between them. Looked up from germline, CDR1 is SGHRS and CDR2 is YFSETQ. This CDR3 is 15 amino acids long. In nucleotides, the CDR3 is TGCGCCAGCAGCTTGGTATTGACTAGTGACAATGAGCAGTTCTTC. It codes for CASSLVLTSDNEQFF.

The chain recombines TRBV21-1 with TRBJ2-1; TRBD2, as called in the table, went unchecked against the DNA. TRBV21-1 counts as a pseudogene. The CDR3 length is 18 residues. CDR3 amino acids: CASSNAGLAGLSYNERFF. CDR3 DNA: TGTGCCAGCAGCAACGCCGGACTAGCGGGGCTCTCCTACAATGAGCGGTTCTTC.

This clonotype has a count of ten or more. The rearrangement joins TRBV28 to TRBJ1-1; D is unclear. The germline V gene has CDR1 MDHEN and CDR2 SYDVKM. The germline V and J ends were trimmed by 6 bases and 6 bases, with 11 bases remaining between them. The CDR3 spans 12 residues. CDR3 protein: CASREIPPEAFF. The CDR3 DNA follows: TGTGCCAGCAGAGAAATTCCACCTGAAGCTTTCTTT. Filled out from reference TRBV28 and TRBJ1-1, the complete variable domain reads DVKVTQSSRYLVKRTGEKVFLECVQDMDHENMFWYRQDPGLGLRLIYFSYDVKMKEKGDIPEGYSVSREKKERFSLILESASTNQTSMYLCASREIPPEAFFGQGTRLTVV.

As to this clonotype: Relative to the germline gene, one junction end is altered; a read error may explain this. The CDR3 sequence is CASSHAGQTQETHNF. CDR3 in DNA: TGCGCCAGCAGCCACGCGGGACAGACCCAAGAGACCCACAACTTC. This chain connects TRBV4-1 to TRBJ2-5, with D possibly TRBD1 on 7 matching bases. CDR3 length: 15 residues. In germline, CDR1 is MGHRA, CDR2 YSYEKL.

A remark on this clonotype: A much larger clone is a single base away; this may be a read error. The CDR3 does not close with the conserved phenylalanine or tryptophan, likely indicating a read error. The genes are TRBV10-3 and TRBJ2-1, with D unresolved. The V gene lost 0 bases and the J gene lost 8 bases, with 11 bases spanning the gap. The germline V gene encodes CDR1 ENHRY and CDR2 SYGVKD. The CDR3 runs 14 residues. CDR3 protein: CAISESTRSHEQFL. In DNA form, the CDR3 reads TGTGCCATCAGTGAGTCCACCAGAAGTCATGAGCAGTTCCTC.